The 15 T cell receptor beta chains in this list originate from one sample, sequenced in a study of naive and memory T cell subsets. Whole-study findings and limits: Possibly reflecting memory cells re-expressing CD45RA, a few larger clonotypes occurred in naive repertoires, especially CD8.

Both TRBC1 and TRBC2 were covered by a beta constant-region primer of two equimolar oligonucleotides. Nested alpha and beta constant-region primers with the SP2 primer drove four PCR rounds on ligated cDNA. TCRdb independently ran MiXCR on the UMI-ligation and nested PCR reads; one entry per CDR3 protein. The sample consists of some 82,000 distinct CDR3 sequences, about 11% of them appearing once. No antigens are known for them. Specimen: naive CD4+ T cells from blood. These receptors all stem from a human donor in good health.

The V and J genes are TRBV18 and TRBJ2-1, with TRBD2 identical over 10 bases. The CDR3 runs 15 residues. V lost 3 bases to trimming and J lost 5 bases; unmatched junction nucleotides: 4. Germline V lookup: CDR1 KGHSH, CDR2 LQKENI. In DNA form, the CDR3 reads TGTGCCAGCTCACCGGTAGCGGGAGGTGACAATGAGCAGTTCTTC. Its protein is CASSPVAGGDNEQFF.

This clonotype was seen a handful of times. The chain uses TRBV19 and TRBJ2-7; no clear D gene. Germline V gene data show CDR1 as LNHDA and CDR2 as SQIVND (reference sequence). V lost 4 bases, J lost 4 bases, and 11 bases lay in between. The CDR3 has 13 residues. This CDR3 reads CASSRGEPYEQYF. CDR3 coding DNA: TGTGCCAGTAGTAGAGGTGAACCTTACGAGCAGTACTTC. Filled out from reference TRBV19 and TRBJ2-7, the complete variable domain reads DGGITQSPKYLFRKEGQNVTLSCEQNLNHDAMYWYRQDPGQGLRLIYYSQIVNDFQKGDIAEGYSVSREKKESFPLTVTSAQKNPTAFYLCASSRGEPYEQYFGPGTRLTVT.

This clonotype was observed at least ten times. The chain combines TRBV29-1 with TRBJ2-3; 12 nucleotides align to TRBD2. CDR1 is SQVTM and CDR2 is ANQGSEA in the germline V gene. Germline trimming cut 1 base from V and 3 bases from J; bases unmatched to any gene: 2. The CDR3 is made up of 15 amino acids. CDR3: CSVEGLAGGTDTQYF. In nucleotides, the CDR3 is TGCAGCGTTGAAGGTCTAGCGGGAGGGACAGATACGCAGTATTTT.

This clonotype was observed a handful of times. This chain links TRBV6-2 or TRBV6-3 with TRBJ2-1, with 11 bases matching TRBD2. J gave up 10 bases and V 2 bases, and 4 bases lay outside the gene matches. Germline V CDR1 and CDR2: MNHEY, SVGEGT. The CDR3 has 14 amino acids. This chain's CDR3 is CASSYIGTSGEQFF. As DNA, the CDR3 is TGTGCCAGCAGTTACATCGGGACTAGCGGCGAGCAGTTCTTC.

This chain connects TRBV20-1 to TRBJ1-4; no reliable D call. Germline lookup yields CDR1 DFQATT and CDR2 SNEGSKA (reference sequence). The CDR3 spans 13 residues. V lost 4 bases to trimming and J lost 0 bases, with 6 bases between them. For the CDR3, the DNA is TGCAGTGCTACAACGGCAACTAATGAAAAACTGTTTTTT. This codes for CSATTATNEKLFF.

A single count supports this clonotype. The chain uses TRBV20-1 and TRBJ1-5, with D hard to call. Trimming took 2 bases from V and 3 from J, leaving 17 bases between them. Germline V gene lookup returns CDR1 DFQATT and CDR2 SNEGSKA (reference sequence). The CDR3 sequence is 16 residues long. The CDR3 bases are TGCAGTGCTAGAAAAAGTGAAGACATCCCCAATCAGCCCCAGCATTTT. This gives the protein CSARKSEDIPNQPQHF.

The table lists this clonotype with a few counts. This chain joins TRBV25-1 and TRBJ2-1; 8 bases agree with TRBD2. CDR1 is MGHDK and CDR2 is SYGVNS in the germline V gene. This CDR3 is 16 amino acids long. Losses at the gene ends were 2 bases for V and 1 base for J; bases not matched to a gene: 4. CDR3 coding DNA: TGTGCCAGCAGTGAAAATAGCGGGATATCCTACAATGAGCAGTTCTTC. This encodes CASSENSGISYNEQFF.

At least ten counts were recorded for this clonotype. The chain recombines TRBV20-1 with TRBJ2-7, with TRBD2 as a possible D gene (5 bases). The V gene lost 6 bases and the J gene lost 4 bases, with 25 bases spanning the gap. The CDR3 consists of 16 residues. Germline loops: CDR1 DFQATT, CDR2 SNEGSKA (reference sequence). This CDR3 is CSAAASGGSFSYEQYF. In DNA form, the CDR3 reads TGCAGTGCCGCCGCGTCTGGCGGGTCGTTCTCTTACGAGCAGTACTTC.

The table lists this clonotype with many counts. V usage is TRBV29-1 and J usage is TRBJ2-3; D not certain. This CDR3 region has 15 residues. Germline V gives CDR1 SQVTM, CDR2 ANQGSEA. V was shortened by 2 bases and J by 0 bases, with 12 bases between the two germline ends. CDR3 DNA: TGCAGCGTTGAAATCTCTCCAAGGAGCACAGATACGCAGTATTTT. Protein sequence: CSVEISPRSTDTQYF.

There are a few counts of this clonotype. The gene calls are TRBV20-1 and TRBJ2-1; D may correspond to TRBD1 or TRBD2 (5 bases each). The CDR3 totals 16 residues. Per the germline V gene, CDR1 is DFQATT and CDR2 is SNEGSKA (reference sequence). The germline V and J ends were trimmed by 2 bases and 5 bases, with 19 bases remaining between them. CDR3 amino acids: CSARRAGARLNNEQFF. CDR3 in DNA: TGCAGTGCTAGAAGGGCCGGGGCTAGACTAAACAATGAGCAGTTCTTC.

The rearrangement joins TRBV27 to TRBJ1-1; D is possibly TRBD1 (6 bases). Germline CDR1 and CDR2: MNHEY and SMNVEV (reference sequence). This CDR3 contains 16 residues. V was pared by 9 bases and J by 1 base, with 21 bases between. CDR3 loop: CASRGQGRGWNTEAFF. The CDR3 nucleotides are TGTGCCAGTAGAGGGCAGGGGCGAGGGTGGAACACTGAAGCTTTCTTT.

The table lists this clonotype with a few counts. The chain links TRBV4-3 to TRBJ2-5; tentatively, D is TRBD1 (6 bases). Deletions cut 0 bases from V and 5 bases from J, with 10 bases between. Germline V gene sequence: CDR1 LGHNA, CDR2 YSLEER. This CDR3 is 14 amino acids long. The chain's CDR3 is CASSQDRGSETQYF. CDR3 DNA: TGCGCCAGCAGCCAAGACAGGGGTTCGGAGACCCAGTACTTC.

This chain uses TRBV5-6 with TRBJ2-1, with D perhaps TRBD1 or TRBD2 (5 bases each). CDR1 is SGHDT, CDR2 YYEEEE, per germline. This CDR3 has 16 residues. V was pared by 0 bases and J by 4 bases, with 14 bases between. CDR3 protein: CASSLGGGNIYNEQFF. The CDR3 DNA is TGTGCCAGCAGCTTGGGTGGGGGAAACATTTACAATGAGCAGTTCTTC.

This clonotype has only a few counts. V usage is TRBV20-1 and J usage is TRBJ1-4, with D possibly matching TRBD1 (5 bases). The CDR3 spans 15 residues. Trimming cost V 6 bases and J 8 bases, with 22 bases left between them. In germline, CDR1 is DFQATT, CDR2 SNEGSKA (reference sequence). Written as DNA, the CDR3 is TGCAGTGCCATCTCCAGGGTCATCATGGGGGAAAAACTGTTTTTT. This sequence encodes CSAISRVIMGEKLFF.

There are a few counts of this clonotype. V and J are TRBV6-2 or TRBV6-3 and TRBJ1-1; D possibly corresponds to TRBD1 (5 bases). The CDR3 length is 15 residues. Trimming took off 2 bases at V and 2 bases at J, with 12 bases between the two ends. Germline CDR1 is MNHEY and CDR2 is SVGEGT. CDR3 DNA sequence: TGTGCCAGCAGTTACGGGGCCAGTAGAAACACTGAAGCTTTCTTT. This sequence encodes CASSYGASRNTEAFF.